Listed below are T cell receptor beta chains from one sample, sequenced in a study of shared clonotypes between healthy human individuals. Here immunoSEQ multiplex PCR was the method, and the copy in TCRdb shows in-frame clones only, minus some. This repertoire shows some 500,000 clones, approximately 95% found once; its top ten account for about 0.064%. The sequencing sample was made of naive CD4+ T cells sorted from blood. Every receptor here comes from a woman aged 25 to 45 in good health. Both conserved end residues are part of each CDR3. The D gene is left open where the match is weak. Clone size appears in some rows only: once, few, many, or a class for an expanded clone.

v_gene	d_gene	j_gene	abundance	CDR3nt	CDR3aa
TRBV6-1	NA	TRBJ1-4	few	TGTGCCAGCAGCACTGCCTCCGGACAGATCGAAAAACTGTTTTTT	CASSTASGQIEKLFF
TRBV6-6	TRBD2	TRBJ2-7	NA	TGTGCCAGCAGCCTAGCGGGGGGCGCGAGCGAGCAGTACTTC	CASSLAGGASEQYF
TRBV19	TRBD2	TRBJ2-7	NA	TGTGCCAGCAGCCAAGTCACTAGCGGGATATACGAGCAGTACTTC	CASSQVTSGIYEQYF
TRBV5-1	TRBD2	TRBJ2-2	NA	TGCGCCAGCAGCTTGGCTAGCGGGGGTGTTAACACCGGGGAGCTGTTTTTT	CASSLASGGVNTGELFF
TRBV18	NA	TRBJ1-1	NA	TGTGCCAGCTCACCACCTCTGGGGGCTTTCTTT	CASSPPLGAFF
TRBV27	TRBD1	TRBJ2-6	NA	TGTGCCAGCAGTCGGGGACAGGGGGCATCTGGGGCCAACGTCCTGACTTTC	CASSRGQGASGANVLTF
TRBV11-3	NA	TRBJ2-7	NA	TGTGCCAGCAGCTTTGTGCGGGACATTCTCTACGAGCAGTACTTC	CASSFVRDILYEQYF
TRBV18	NA	TRBJ2-5	once	TGTGCCAGCTCACCAGAAACGGGGTCGGCAGAGACCCAGTACTTC	CASSPETGSAETQYF
TRBV5-1	NA	TRBJ2-1	NA	TGCGCCAGCAGCTTGGGCTTCGTCAATGAGCAGTTCTTC	CASSLGFVNEQFF
TRBV10-3	NA	TRBJ1-2	NA	TGTGCCATCAGTGAGTCGATGGGGGGGGAGTATGGCTACACCTTC	CAISESMGGEYGYTF
TRBV7-2	NA	TRBJ2-7	NA	TGTGCCAGCAGCTCAGGATCAGCTAGCGACCTCAATCGCGAGCAGTACTTC	CASSSGSASDLNREQYF
TRBV28	NA	TRBJ1-3	NA	TGTGCCAGCAGTTTATCGACAGTAATGGCTCGCACCATATATTTT	CASSLSTVMARTIYF
TRBV28	TRBD2	TRBJ2-7	NA	TGTGCCAGCAGCCTGGGACTAGCGGGACCCTACGAGCAGTACTTC	CASSLGLAGPYEQYF